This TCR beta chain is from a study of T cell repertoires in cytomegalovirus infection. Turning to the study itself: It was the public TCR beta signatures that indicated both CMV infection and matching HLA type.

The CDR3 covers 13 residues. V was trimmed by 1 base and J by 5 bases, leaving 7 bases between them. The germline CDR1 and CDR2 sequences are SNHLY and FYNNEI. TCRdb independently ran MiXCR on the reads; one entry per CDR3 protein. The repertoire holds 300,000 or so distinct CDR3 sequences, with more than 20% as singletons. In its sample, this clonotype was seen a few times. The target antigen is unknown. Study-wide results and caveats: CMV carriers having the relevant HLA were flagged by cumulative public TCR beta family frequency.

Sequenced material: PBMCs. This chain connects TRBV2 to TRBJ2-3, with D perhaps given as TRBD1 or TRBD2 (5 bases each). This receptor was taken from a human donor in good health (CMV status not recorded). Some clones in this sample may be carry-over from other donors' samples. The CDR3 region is CASSEGGLDTQYF. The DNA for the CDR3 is TGTGCCAGCAGTGAAGGGGGGTTAGATACGCAGTATTTT.